This entry is about one TCR beta chain. The antigen is unknown. This specimen belongs to a study of neurological immune-mediated disorders. Study-level findings and limits: Sharing of CDR3 amino acid sequences among expanded clones across subjects was absent, suggesting private repertoires in all groups.

Stated time point: longitudinal time-point 1 (baseline). Trimming pared 9 bases from V and 9 bases from J, leaving 19 bases between. CDR3 length: 13 amino acids. The V gene's germline CDR1 is MDHEN and CDR2 SYDVKM. Via MiXCR, TCRdb re-called the 5' RACE reads, giving one row per CDR3 protein. The repertoire consists of some 60,000 distinct CDR3 sequences, with about 10% occurring once and the leading ten covering about 6.6%. The gene calls are TRBV28 and TRBJ2-3; D perhaps matches TRBD2 (8 bases). The specimen sequenced was PBMCs. This clonotype was obtained from a male donor with HTLV-1-associated myelopathy (HAM/TSP). CDR3 amino acids: CASSGARGRTQYF. The CDR3 DNA follows: TGTGCCAGTAGCGGGGCAAGGGGGCGCACGCAGTATTTT.